This T cell receptor beta chain was sequenced for a study of blood T cell repertoires in COVID-19. Across the study: COVID-19 samples, acute and convalescent, were from the United States, Italy and Spain. Sources were T cells, B-cell-depleted T cells, or PBMCs; the material itself was cDNA or gDNA.

This clone was recorded once. With 0 bases removed from V and 2 bases from J, the gap between germline ends came to 12 bases. The CDR3 has 15 amino acids. Germline loops: CDR1 SGHRS, CDR2 YFSETQ. Under the authors' procedure: Nucleated cell counts were estimated from reference gene primer amplification. The data were produced by immunoSEQ multiplex PCR, yet TCRdb's version contains in-frame clones alone and is incomplete. V, J and clone size are taken as reported in that table, and D and trimming were inferred from the DNA itself. The table includes 85,000 to 130,000 clones, approximately 88% detected once.

The specimen was peripheral blood. The sequence was collected from a man between 60 and 75 years old with acute or convalescent COVID-19. This chain links TRBV5-1 with TRBJ2-7; D is perhaps TRBD1 (7 bases). The DNA for the CDR3 is TGCGCCAGCAGCTTGGGGGAGGACAGGACCTACGAGCAGTACTTC. As protein: CASSLGEDRTYEQYF.